This paragraph reports one T cell receptor beta chain. Its recognized antigen is unknown. No much larger clone exists at a distance of one base, and base qualities are not known. This entry belongs to a study of cytomegalovirus exposure and HLA in healthy donors (dated by TCRdb to about 2017). Context from the whole study: In an earlier analysis of under 600 of the donors, around 290 Gb of sequence data and 90 million to 120 million unique TCR beta sequences from about 190 million T cells were reported. A later genetic analysis used genome-wide SNP genotypes for about 65% of the roughly 670 donors, treating that subset as a discovery cohort. An earlier analysis of several hundred of the donors applied high-throughput TCR beta sequencing to assess whether each TCR beta V gene segment acted as functional or pseudogenic. Across around 400 genotyped donors of the cohort, an average of roughly 200,000 unique TCR beta nucleotide sequences per donor were sequenced, and roughly 17% of those sequences were non-productive. In addition to the first cohort of 666 subjects, a separate validation cohort of approximately 130 different subjects was used. Rather than using new phenotypic data, the later analysis identified candidate immune exposures from TCR beta sequences and from how often those sequences occurred across donors. Every discovery cohort repertoire had been produced on one sequencing platform. Donor age, sex, ethnicity and CMV serostatus were collected together with the repertoire data. Roughly 5 DR-DQ haplotypes were handled as single units for association and clustering, since linkage in the cohort was strong. The T cell repertoires of 550 to 850 subjects were profiled by immunosequencing and related to cytomegalovirus serostatus. To study patterns of TCR occurrence, a later analysis re-analyzed previously published TCR beta repertoires from 700 or so donors and added high-resolution HLA genotyping. Of the roughly 400 genotyped donors, 65% to 90% fell in the genetic ancestry cluster associated with self-reported Caucasian donors. The aim of the study was to test whether cataloging public T cell receptors could identify signatures of past pathogen exposure. Roughly 310 gigabases of sequencing data and roughly 90 million unique TCR sequences were included in an early release covering over 600 HLA-typed donors. High-throughput TCR immunosequencing, statistical association of individual TCRs with disease status, and machine learning were combined to predict cytomegalovirus infection status. The number of donors typed differed by locus, with 629-630 for A, B, C, DRB1 and DQB1, 522 for DQA1, 600 to 610 for DPA1, and some 470 for DPB1. Both class I and class II loci were covered by HLA typing, at four-digit resolution. Study-wide conclusions, independent of this receptor: Several of the top co-occurrence clusters appeared to be linked to parvovirus B19, influenza, CMV and Epstein-Barr virus, according to a later analysis. The classifier was reported to diagnose cytomegalovirus status with high specificity and sensitivity in both the original cohort and the validation cohort. The authors suggested that the approach could potentially be generalized to other disease states and immunological phenotypes. A later analysis found that most CMV-associated TCR beta chains appeared HLA-restricted, with HLA associations seemingly driven largely by CMV exposure. Because counts were too low, around 18 rarely observed V segments, including chromosome 9 orphons, were left out of the earlier analysis of over 550 of the donors. In this cohort, only TCR beta chains were sequenced, and detectable features were limited by the absence of alpha or paired-chain data. CMV serostatus was the only immune exposure information available for the cohort. In an earlier analysis of some 500 of the donors, most TCR beta V segments appeared in productive rearrangements about 87% or about 30% of the time, broadly matching IMGT annotations. The study gave a list of 150 to 200 TCR beta chains associated with cytomegalovirus. In a later analysis, 15,000 to 20,000 TCR beta sequences were associated with specific HLA alleles at a false discovery rate of 0.05. Most TCR sequences were seen in very few donors, while some public TCRs were found in many individuals. Compared with equally common non-associated chains, HLA-associated TCR beta chains in a later analysis were more clonally expanded and had lower generation probabilities. When HLA alleles, especially DR and DQ, strongly co-occurred, attributing TCR associations to individual alleles was difficult. Because the 87-base-pair reads could not distinguish some IMGT-functional V segments, including TRBV6-2 and TRBV6-3, those segments were excluded. Presence/absence analyses assumed roughly uniform sequencing depth across donors, an assumption that may not hold. HLA typing was unavailable for some donors at each locus, so association tests used only the typed subset. A few of the identified cytomegalovirus-associated TCR beta chains were confirmed in vitro to be specific for cytomegalovirus antigens. Linkage disequilibrium might explain the correlated functional status among segregating V segments, but an unknown experimental factor could not be ruled out. A further reported finding was that TCR beta sequences accurately predicted the HLA-A and HLA-B alleles for most subjects in the first cohort. According to a later genetic analysis, donors in an Asian-associated ancestry cluster had fewer N-insertions in productive TCRs than the approximately 630-donor mean. In a later analysis, the rate of TCR association differed among HLA loci, with DRB1 alleles having the most associated TCRs and HLA-C alleles having the fewest. The sequencing pipeline was judged likely to have produced a cluster of highly shared sequence variants as a technical artifact. V-gene and J-gene trimming of TCR beta chains was associated with a missense DCLRE1C variant in a later genetic analysis, and the association was replicated in an independent cohort.

Libraries came from the immunoSEQ multiplex PCR assay. For the multiplex PCR, a mixture combining 60 forward primers for TCR Vbeta segments and 13 reverse primers for TCR Jbeta segments was used. A multiplex PCR assay on genomic DNA amplified the CDR3 region of rearranged TCR beta genes. The Illumina HiSeq System was used to sequence the amplified TCR beta libraries as 87-base-pair reads. As for the authors' bioinformatics: Across the roughly 670 repertoires, a later analysis counted roughly 84 million unique TCR beta chains, roughly 11 million of which were shared by at least two donors. A nearest-neighbor algorithm error-corrected the raw reads and collapsed the reads into unique sequences, merging closely related sequences to remove PCR and sequencing errors. Alignment of CDR3 sequences to IMGT reference sequences was used to assign V, D and J gene segments. For a sequence to be retained, at least a six-nucleotide match to both a V gene segment and a J gene segment was required. Rearrangements were classified as productive when the CDR3 lacked stop codons and remained in frame with V and J, and all other rearrangements were classified as non-productive. Following IMGT convention, CDR3 was defined as the stretch from the second conserved V-encoded cysteine up to the conserved J-encoded phenylalanine. The earlier analysis of about 640 of the donors excluded any sequence lacking an unambiguous match to a single V gene segment. In an earlier analysis of 450 to 750 of the donors, a V segment was called functional when productive rearrangements were above 56.7%, and segregating when the standard deviation between donors exceeded 5%. A statistical classification framework was built to diagnose cytomegalovirus status from the catalog of TCR beta chain sequences. V and J gene assignment, in a later analysis, came from comparing TCR nucleotide sequences with IMGT/GENE-DB human TR gene sequences. The TCRdist pipeline was used in a later analysis to assign CDR3 sequences and most-parsimonious VDJ recombination scenarios. In a later analysis, each TCR beta chain was defined by its CDR3 amino acid sequence together with its V-gene family, and reads without a unique V-gene family were excluded. To address suspected cross-contamination and a sequencing artifact, a later analysis removed a few hundred highly shared, low-generation-probability nucleotide sequences. For each public chain, a later analysis derived a clonal expansion index from normalized ranks of inferred template counts within each repertoire. In a later analysis, generation probabilities were computed using a VDJ recombination model fitted to out-of-frame rearrangements, and the results were checked against IGoR. Hypergeometric tests were used in a later analysis to score TCR-TCR, TCR-HLA and TCR-CMV co-occurrence, with a repertoire-size bias correction applied to the TCR pairs. A later analysis estimated false discovery rates by permuting HLA or CMV assignments 20 times. In a later analysis, co-occurring TCRs were grouped using DBSCAN, and TCRdist sequence similarity was added for clustering within HLA-allele-positive subsets. Repertoires with fewer than 30,000 or more than 120,000 public chains, plus five repertoires with anomalous nucleotide sharing, were excluded from co-occurrence clustering. TCRdb provides this immuneACCESS table in a form limited to in-frame rearrangements. Some clones are lacking; in checked studies, under half of them reflect an unresolved V gene, and why the rest are absent is not known. V, J and clone size were drawn from that table, and D and trimming were deduced from the DNA. A total of roughly 80,000 clones appear in this sample, around 76% of them only once. Around 10% of the sample belongs to the ten largest clones.

The cohort comprised fewer than 750 healthy bone marrow donors. At the time of sampling, all cohort members were nominally healthy, though unrecorded immune exposures were likely present. The donor tested CMV seropositive and was one of the 289 seropositive cohort members. Each donor provided a peripheral blood sample, and peripheral blood mononuclear cells were used for TCR beta sequencing. Genomic DNA extraction from the blood cell samples was performed with the Qiagen DNeasy Blood Extraction Kit. CDR1 and CDR2, looked up from the germline V gene, are SGHDT and YYEEEE. Trimming at the junction amounts to 0 bases on V and 3 bases on J, and the germline ends lie 6 bases apart. The CDR3 holds 13 amino acids from the cysteine to the phenylalanine. Of the read, only the CDR3 DNA is kept; its 39 bases are in frame from base 1.

The specimen was PBMCs. The rearrangement combines TRBV5-6 with TRBJ1-1; no D gene call is confident. The source is a male donor in good health and CMV-seropositive. The DNA sequence reads TGTGCCAGCAGCTTGGGATCGGACACTGAAGCTTTCTTT. Its translation is CASSLGSDTEAFF.